This entry lists 18 T cell receptor beta chains sequenced from one sample in a study of T cells after yellow fever vaccination. TCRdb analysed the 5' RACE reads with MiXCR anew, one entry per CDR3 protein. The data contain more than 200,000 distinct CDR3 sequences, about 3.9% of them seen just once; the ten biggest clones take up roughly a fifth. Sequenced material: PBMCs, taken 15 days after the yellow fever booster vaccination. Receptors originate from a man aged 18-30 years who received the YFV17D yellow fever vaccine.

This clonotype was detected many times. V is TRBV6-2 or TRBV6-3 and J is TRBJ2-1; TRBD2 matches 12 bases. V lost 4 bases and J lost 10; bases outside the gene matches: 8. The length of the CDR3 is 15 residues. Germline V gene data show CDR1 as MNHEY and CDR2 as SVGEGT. CDR3 loop: CASSLSSGGAREQFF. The CDR3, as DNA: TGTGCCAGCAGTTTATCTAGCGGGGGGGCCAGAGAGCAGTTCTTC.

This clonotype was counted ten times or more. This CDR3 is CASSLTGRPQHF. The DNA of the CDR3 is TGTGCCAGCAGCTTAACCGGGCGGCCCCAGCATTTT. The rearrangement joins TRBV7-9 to TRBJ1-5; D remains unclear. Germline V gene sequence: CDR1 SEHNR, CDR2 FQNEAQ (reference sequence). Trimming cost V 2 bases and J 9 bases, with 8 bases left between them. The CDR3 covers 12 residues.

This chain joins TRBV11-3 and TRBJ2-1; the match to TRBD1 covers 9 bases. Germline V lookup: CDR1 SGHNT, CDR2 YENEEA. V trimming: 1 base; J trimming: 6 bases; junction bases outside the gene matches: 4. This CDR3 comprises 15 residues. The CDR3 spells CASSLGDRAGNEQFF. CDR3 sequence (DNA): TGTGCCAGCAGCTTAGGGGACAGGGCGGGCAATGAGCAGTTCTTC.

In its sample, this clonotype was seen many times. V and J are TRBV4-1 and TRBJ2-3; 8 positions match TRBD2. This CDR3 region has 21 residues. CDR1 and CDR2 from the germline V gene are MGHRA and YSYEKL. After removal of 4 bases from V and 15 bases from J, the junction contained 36 bases not matched to a gene. Written as DNA, the CDR3 is TGCGCCAGCAGCCCTCTGGGCACTACGATACCGGGGGGGTCGAGGATACGGCTCGGTTATTTT. Translated, it gives CASSPLGTTIPGGSRIRLGYF.

In its sample, this clonotype was seen many times. The chain recombines TRBV7-9 with TRBJ1-1, with unresolved D. Trimming took 3 bases from V and 2 from J, leaving 10 bases between them. Germline lookup yields CDR1 SEHNR and CDR2 FQNEAQ (reference sequence). This CDR3 is 14 amino acids long. CDR3 amino acids: CASSFSRTNTEAFF. The DNA of the CDR3 is TGTGCCAGCAGCTTTTCCAGAACCAACACTGAAGCTTTCTTT.

In its sample, this clonotype was seen many times. This sequence joins TRBV18 and TRBJ2-1; 11 bases agree with TRBD2. The CDR3 has 14 amino acids. J gave up 9 bases and V 6 bases, and 7 bases lay outside the gene matches. Germline-derived CDR1 and CDR2 are KGHSH and LQKENI. The CDR3 loop reads CASSLAGGKIEQFF. The CDR3 DNA reads TGTGCCAGCTCTCTAGCGGGGGGCAAAATTGAGCAGTTCTTC.

This clonotype has ten or more counts. The CDR3 here is CASSQLRAGGLETQYF. The CDR3 DNA reads TGTGCCAGCAGCCAGCTTCGGGCGGGGGGCCTGGAGACCCAGTACTTC. The V and J genes are TRBV5-4 and TRBJ2-5, with TRBD2 identical over 8 bases. CDR1 is SGHNT, CDR2 YYREEE, per germline (reference sequence). V was pared by 4 bases and J by 5 bases, with 13 bases of the junction left unmatched. The CDR3 sequence is 16 residues long.

This clonotype was seen ten or more times. The chain carries TRBV5-1 and TRBJ2-7; D possibly corresponds to TRBD2 (5 bases). The V and J ends lost 1 base and 5 bases respectively, with 16 bases between them. The CDR3 extends over 15 amino acids. Germline loops: CDR1 SGHRS, CDR2 YFSETQ. The CDR3 is CASSLQEGWVDEQYF. DNA for the CDR3: TGCGCCAGCAGCTTGCAAGAGGGTTGGGTAGACGAGCAGTACTTC. Full variable domain (outside the CDR3, taken from reference TRBV5-1 and TRBJ2-7): KAGVTQTPRYLIKTRGQQVTLSCSPISGHRSVSWYQQTPGQGLQFLFEYFSETQRNKGNFPGRFSGRQFSNSRSEMNVSTLELGDSALYLCASSLQEGWVDEQYFGPGTRLTVT.

This clonotype was seen ten or more times. The chain has TRBV18 and TRBJ2-1; weak D call: TRBD1 (5 bases). The germline CDR1 and CDR2 sequences are KGHSH and LQKENI. Trimming took 0 bases from V and 0 from J, leaving 12 bases between them. The CDR3 spans 17 residues. The chain's CDR3 is CASSPPAGRPSYNEQFF. Here the CDR3 DNA reads TGTGCCAGCTCACCACCGGCAGGGCGCCCCTCCTACAATGAGCAGTTCTTC.

This clonotype was seen repeatedly, ten times or more. The chain employs TRBV6-2 or TRBV6-3 and TRBJ2-5; D is unclear. The V end was cut by 4 bases, the J end by 5 bases, with 17 bases between. The CDR3 loop spans 15 amino acids. Germline assignment: CDR1 MNHEY and CDR2 SVGEGT. This chain's CDR3 is CASSSLRVPRETQYF. CDR3 coding DNA: TGTGCCAGCAGTTCCCTTCGAGTCCCCCGGGAGACCCAGTACTTC.

In its sample, this clonotype was seen many times. The rearrangement joins TRBV23-1 to TRBJ2-1; 7 bases are shared with TRBD1. TRBV23-1 is given ORF status, its function remaining uncertain. The CDR3 covers 18 residues. Losses at the gene ends were 4 bases for V and 4 bases for J; bases not matched to a gene: 16. DNA of the CDR3: TGCGCCAGCAGTCTGGACAGGTCCGGGAATTACGCATACAATGAGCAGTTCTTC. Protein: CASSLDRSGNYAYNEQFF.

This clonotype was observed many times. The genes are TRBV4-2 and TRBJ1-5; no clear D gene. From germline, CDR1 is LGHNA and CDR2 YNFKEQ. This CDR3 region has 13 residues. Trimming left V 1 base short and J 8 bases short, with 9 bases between. Here the CDR3 DNA reads TGTGCCAGCAGCCAAGCCGCCTCTGAGCCCCAGCATTTT. Residues: CASSQAASEPQHF.

This clonotype has ten or more counts. This sequence joins TRBV27 and TRBJ2-1; D is unclear. This CDR3 region has 13 residues. Trimming took off 3 bases at V and 5 bases at J, with 8 bases between the two ends. Germline V gene sequence: CDR1 MNHEY, CDR2 SMNVEV (reference sequence). CDR3: CASSFVGNNEQFF. The DNA of the CDR3 is TGTGCCAGCAGTTTTGTGGGGAACAATGAGCAGTTCTTC.

This clonotype has a count of ten or more. The chain is built from TRBV12-3 or TRBV12-4 and TRBJ2-1; perhaps TRBD2 as D (5 bases). The CDR3 has 11 amino acids. V gave up 3 bases and J gave up 14 bases, with 11 bases separating them. The CDR3 sequence: CASSFGLKEFF. The DNA of the CDR3 is TGTGCCAGCAGTTTCGGACTTAAGGAGTTCTTC.

This clonotype was seen many times. V and J are TRBV12-3 or TRBV12-4 and TRBJ1-2, with a weak D call TRBD1 (6 bases). The germline V and J ends were trimmed by 3 bases and 1 base, with 12 bases remaining between them. This CDR3 has 15 amino acids. The CDR3 coding sequence is TGTGCCAGCAGTTTGGCAGGGGTTTATAACTATGGCTACACCTTC. As protein: CASSLAGVYNYGYTF.

This clonotype has ten or more counts. The chain has TRBV19 and TRBJ1-1; 9 nucleotides line up with TRBD1. The CDR3 is made up of 14 amino acids. CDR1 is LNHDA and CDR2 is SQIVND in the germline V gene (reference sequence). The V and J ends lost 6 bases and 7 bases, in that order; junction bases with no gene match: 9. The CDR3 coding sequence is TGTGCCAGTAGAAACAGGGGGCGCTTGAATGAAGCTTTCTTT. Translated: CASRNRGRLNEAFF.

In its sample, this clonotype was seen many times. The rearrangement uses TRBV14 and TRBJ1-6; TRBD1 matches at 7 bases. The germline V gene has CDR1 SGHDN and CDR2 FVKESK. J lost 7 bases, V lost 4 bases, and 7 bases had no gene match. This CDR3 has 15 residues. The CDR3 DNA sequence: TGTGCCAGCAGCCCACAGACAGGGTCGAATTCACCCCTCCACTTT. Amino acid sequence: CASSPQTGSNSPLHF.

This clonotype was observed at least ten times. The chain has TRBV4-3 and TRBJ2-5; D possibly corresponds to TRBD2 (5 bases). Germline values: CDR1 LGHNA, CDR2 YSLEER. This CDR3 has 15 residues. The V gene lost 2 bases and the J gene lost 5 bases, with 15 bases spanning the gap. CDR3 region: CASSQMRAPGETQYF. CDR3 in DNA: TGCGCCAGCAGCCAAATGCGGGCCCCGGGGGAGACCCAGTACTTC.